These 14 T cell receptor beta chains originate from one sample sequenced in a study of cytomegalovirus exposure and HLA in healthy donors. In the PCR, 60 Vbeta and 13 Jbeta primers were used. Sequencing used immunoSEQ multiplex PCR; TCRdb keeps in-frame clones, though not all of them. Among roughly 180,000 clones, 75% to 90% were seen once, and the ten largest hold 1.3% to 1.5%. Sequencing was carried out using PBMCs. These receptors were collected from a girl aged 10 to 17 in good health and CMV-seropositive.

This chain joins TRBV4-2 and TRBJ2-3; TRBD2 matches 11 bases. J lost 5 bases, V lost 0 bases, and 7 bases had no gene match. The CDR3 spans 17 residues. From germline, CDR1 is LGHNA and CDR2 YNFKEQ. The CDR3 protein is CASSQETSGRGGDTQYF. CDR3 sequence (DNA): TGTGCCAGCAGCCAAGAAACTAGCGGGAGAGGAGGAGATACGCAGTATTTT.

The J gene is TRBJ2-4, the V gene TRBV29-1; D unresolved. Trimming removed 6 bases at V and 0 bases at J, with 12 bases between. The CDR3 is 14 amino acids. Per the germline V gene, CDR1 is SQVTM and CDR2 is ANQGSEA. CDR3 sequence: CSVRLRLAKNIQYF. DNA of the CDR3: TGCAGCGTGAGATTGAGATTAGCCAAAAACATTCAGTACTTC.

The chain links TRBV6-5 to TRBJ1-2; D remains unclear. The CDR3 is 13 amino acids. With 6 bases removed from V and 3 bases from J, the gap between germline ends came to 11 bases. Looked up from germline, CDR1 is MNHEY and CDR2 is SVGAGI. CDR3: CASSHGADYGYTF. The CDR3 nucleotides read TGTGCCAGCAGCCACGGAGCCGACTATGGCTACACCTTC.

On this clone: Other DNA variants within this sample encode the same CDR3. The chain joins TRBV5-1 to TRBJ2-5; D is perhaps TRBD1 (5 bases). The V end was cut by 0 bases, the J end by 4 bases, with 13 bases between. Germline-derived CDR1 and CDR2 are SGHRS and YFSETQ. The CDR3 has 15 amino acids. CDR3 in amino acids: CASSLGAGLGETQYF. The CDR3 DNA reads TGCGCCAGCAGCTTGGGTGCAGGGCTTGGAGAGACCCAGTACTTC. Full variable domain (rest looked up from reference TRBV5-1 and TRBJ2-5): KAGVTQTPRYLIKTRGQQVTLSCSPISGHRSVSWYQQTPGQGLQFLFEYFSETQRNKGNFPGRFSGRQFSNSRSEMNVSTLELGDSALYLCASSLGAGLGETQYFGPGTRLLVL.

The V gene is TRBV5-6, the J gene TRBJ1-2; a weak D match, TRBD1 (6 bases). With 0 bases removed from V and 8 bases from J, the gap between germline ends came to 11 bases. This CDR3 spans 13 amino acids. The germline V gene encodes CDR1 SGHDT and CDR2 YYEEEE. CDR3 residues: CASSLVGGNGYTF. The DNA of the CDR3 is TGTGCCAGCAGCTTGGTTGGGGGCAACGGCTACACCTTC.

This clone is a singleton in its sample. This chain links TRBV25-1 with TRBJ1-1, with TRBD1 as a possible D gene (5 bases). The CDR3 spans 12 residues. Trimming took off 4 bases at V and 5 bases at J, with 8 bases between the two ends. Germline V gene data show CDR1 as MGHDK and CDR2 as SYGVNS. The CDR3 sequence is CASSVAGTEAFF. DNA for the CDR3: TGTGCCAGCAGTGTCGCAGGGACTGAAGCTTTCTTT.

Only one count was recorded for this clone. The rearrangement joins TRBV4-1 to TRBJ2-4; 10 positions match TRBD2. With V trimmed by 1 base and J by 5 bases, 14 bases remained unmatched. The CDR3 consists of 19 residues. In germline, CDR1 is MGHRA, CDR2 YSYEKL. CDR3 protein: CASSQGWASGSIGENIQYF. The CDR3 DNA follows: TGCGCCAGCAGCCAAGGGTGGGCTAGCGGGAGTATCGGGGAAAACATTCAGTACTTC.

V gene TRBV5-1 combines with J gene TRBJ1-3; D call uncertain. V was cut by 4 bases and J by 3 bases, with 11 bases left in between. Per germline, CDR1 SGHRS and CDR2 YFSETQ. The CDR3 covers 14 residues. The CDR3 nucleotides read TGCGCCAGCAGCCAGGTCCACGGTGGAAACACCATATATTTT. Translation: CASSQVHGGNTIYF.

The V gene is TRBV7-8, the J gene TRBJ1-2, with 9 bases identical to TRBD1. Germline assignment: CDR1 SGHVS and CDR2 FQNEAQ. This CDR3 spans 15 amino acids. V shed 2 bases and J 5 bases; nucleotides not matched to a gene: 6. The CDR3: CASSLRDRALYGYTF. Here the CDR3 DNA reads TGTGCCAGCAGCTTAAGGGACAGGGCCCTTTATGGCTACACCTTC.

V is TRBV11-2 and J is TRBJ1-5; the D gene is possibly TRBD1 (6 bases). Trimming shortened V by 3 bases and J by 6 bases, and 12 bases separated the two germline ends. Germline V lookup: CDR1 SGHAT, CDR2 FQNNGV. This CDR3 is built from 14 residues. This CDR3 is CASSFQGPGQPQHF. The CDR3 DNA is TGTGCCAGCAGCTTTCAGGGGCCAGGTCAGCCCCAGCATTTT. The entire variable domain, with the rest obtained from reference TRBV11-2 and TRBJ1-5, is as follows: EAGVAQSPRYKIIEKRQSVAFWCNPISGHATLYWYQQILGQGPKLLIQFQNNGVVDDSQLPKDRFSAERLKGVDSTLKIQPAKLEDSAVYLCASSFQGPGQPQHFGDGTRLSIL.

This rearrangement joins TRBV7-9 to TRBJ1-2, with D perhaps TRBD1 (6 bases). The CDR3 is 17 amino acids. Trimming stripped 5 bases from V and 2 bases from J, with 21 bases between. CDR1 SEHNR and CDR2 FQNEAQ come from the germline V gene (reference sequence). The CDR3 coding sequence is TGTGCCAGCAGCCCTCGTTGGGGGCAGAATCCCAACTATGGCTACACCTTC. Protein sequence: CASSPRWGQNPNYGYTF.

The V and J genes are TRBV9 and TRBJ1-4; D unclear. The V gene's germline CDR1 is SGDLS and CDR2 YYNGEE. V lost 3 bases to trimming and J lost 0 bases, with 15 bases between them. This CDR3 has 17 residues. CDR3 loop: CASSARPSGTTNEKLFF. The CDR3 nucleotides read TGTGCCAGCAGCGCCCGACCATCGGGGACAACTAATGAAAAACTGTTTTTT.

The chain links TRBV9 to TRBJ2-3; D not resolved. CDR1 and CDR2 from the germline V gene are SGDLS and YYNGEE. The CDR3 runs 12 residues. V was cut by 4 bases and J by 2 bases, with 5 bases left in between. This chain's CDR3 is CASSPYTDTQYF. CDR3 bases: TGTGCCAGCAGCCCCTACACAGATACGCAGTATTTT.

This chain joins TRBV10-3 and TRBJ2-5; 11 bases fit TRBD2. This CDR3 is built from 15 residues. CDR1 ENHRY and CDR2 SYGVKD come from the germline V gene. The J segment lost 4 bases and the V segment lost 4 bases, leaving 5 bases of the junction unmatched. In DNA, the CDR3 is TGTGCCATCAGTGGAACTAGCGGGAGATTAGAGACCCAGTACTTC. This gives the protein CAISGTSGRLETQYF.